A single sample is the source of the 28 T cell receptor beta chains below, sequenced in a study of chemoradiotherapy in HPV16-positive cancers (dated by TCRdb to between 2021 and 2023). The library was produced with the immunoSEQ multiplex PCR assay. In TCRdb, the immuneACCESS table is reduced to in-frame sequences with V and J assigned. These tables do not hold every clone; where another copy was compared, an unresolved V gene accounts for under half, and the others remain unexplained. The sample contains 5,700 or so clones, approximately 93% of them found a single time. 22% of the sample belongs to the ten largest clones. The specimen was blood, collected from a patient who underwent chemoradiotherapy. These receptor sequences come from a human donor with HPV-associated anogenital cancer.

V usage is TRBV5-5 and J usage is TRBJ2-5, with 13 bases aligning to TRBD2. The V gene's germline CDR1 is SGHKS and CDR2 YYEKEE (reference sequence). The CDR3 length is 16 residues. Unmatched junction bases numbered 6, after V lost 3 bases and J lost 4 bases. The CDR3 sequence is CASSSGLAGVRETQYF. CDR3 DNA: TGTGCCAGCAGCTCCGGACTAGCGGGAGTCCGAGAGACCCAGTACTTC.

CDR3: CASEEGRFAYEQYF. As DNA, the CDR3 is TGTGCCAGCGAGGAGGGGCGCTTTGCCTACGAGCAGTACTTC. The chain joins TRBV6-1 to TRBJ2-7, with TRBD2 as a possible D gene (6 bases). Germline V gives CDR1 MNHNS, CDR2 SASEGT. V lost 8 bases and J 2 bases, leaving 16 bases between the germline ends. The CDR3 loop spans 14 amino acids.

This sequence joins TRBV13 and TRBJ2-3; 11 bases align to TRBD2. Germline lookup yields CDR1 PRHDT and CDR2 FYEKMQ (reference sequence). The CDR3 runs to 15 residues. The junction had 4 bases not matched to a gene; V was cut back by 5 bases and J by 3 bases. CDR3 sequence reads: CASSPGTSGTDTQYF. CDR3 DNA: TGTGCCAGCAGCCCCGGGACTAGCGGTACAGATACGCAGTATTTT.

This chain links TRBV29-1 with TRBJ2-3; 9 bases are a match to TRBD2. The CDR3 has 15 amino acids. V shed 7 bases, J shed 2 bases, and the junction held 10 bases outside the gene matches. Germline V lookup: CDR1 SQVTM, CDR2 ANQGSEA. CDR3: CSARGASGNTDTQYF. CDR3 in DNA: TGCAGCGCCCGAGGGGCTAGCGGGAACACAGATACGCAGTATTTT.

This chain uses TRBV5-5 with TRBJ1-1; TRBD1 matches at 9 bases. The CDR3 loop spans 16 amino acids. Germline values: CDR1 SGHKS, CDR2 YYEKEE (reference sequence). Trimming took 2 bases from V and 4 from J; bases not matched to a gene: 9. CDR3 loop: CASSFRSQGAITEAFF. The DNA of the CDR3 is TGTGCCAGCAGCTTTAGGTCACAGGGGGCTATCACTGAAGCTTTCTTT.

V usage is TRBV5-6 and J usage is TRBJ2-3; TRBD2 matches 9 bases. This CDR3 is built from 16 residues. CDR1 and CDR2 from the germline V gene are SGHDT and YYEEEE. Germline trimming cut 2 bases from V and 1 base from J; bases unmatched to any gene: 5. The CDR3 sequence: CASSFSGGPGTDTQYF. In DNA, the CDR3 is TGTGCCAGCAGCTTTAGCGGGGGACCCGGCACAGATACGCAGTATTTT.

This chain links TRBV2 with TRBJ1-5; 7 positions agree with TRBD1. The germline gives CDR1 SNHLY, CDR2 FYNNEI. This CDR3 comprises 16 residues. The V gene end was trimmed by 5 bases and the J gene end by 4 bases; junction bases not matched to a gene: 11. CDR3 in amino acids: CASSRSGTVKNQPQHF. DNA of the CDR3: TGTGCCAGCAGTAGATCCGGGACAGTGAAGAATCAGCCCCAGCATTTT.

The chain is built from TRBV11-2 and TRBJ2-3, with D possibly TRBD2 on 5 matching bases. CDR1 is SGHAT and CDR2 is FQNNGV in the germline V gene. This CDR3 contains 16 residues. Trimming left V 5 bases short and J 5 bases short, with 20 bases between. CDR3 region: CASSPHDRGFGDTQYF. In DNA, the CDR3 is TGTGCCAGCAGCCCCCATGATCGGGGATTTGGAGATACGCAGTATTTT. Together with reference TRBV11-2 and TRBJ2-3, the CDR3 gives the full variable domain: EAGVAQSPRYKIIEKRQSVAFWCNPISGHATLYWYQQILGQGPKLLIQFQNNGVVDDSQLPKDRFSAERLKGVDSTLKIQPAKLEDSAVYLCASSPHDRGFGDTQYFGPGTRLTVL.

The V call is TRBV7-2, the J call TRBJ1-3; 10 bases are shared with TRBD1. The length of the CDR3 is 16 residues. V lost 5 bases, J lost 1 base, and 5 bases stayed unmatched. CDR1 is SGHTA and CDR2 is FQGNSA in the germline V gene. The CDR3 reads CASSPGQGRSGNTIYF. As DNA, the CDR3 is TGTGCCAGCAGCCCGGGACAGGGGAGGTCTGGAAACACCATATATTTT.

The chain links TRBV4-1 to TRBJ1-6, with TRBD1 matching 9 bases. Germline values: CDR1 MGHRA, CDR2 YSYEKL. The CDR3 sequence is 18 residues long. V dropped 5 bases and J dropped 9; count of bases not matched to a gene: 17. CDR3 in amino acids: CASSSGRGQGSPGSPLHF. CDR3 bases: TGCGCCAGCAGCTCAGGCCGGGGACAGGGTAGTCCCGGTTCACCCCTCCACTTT.

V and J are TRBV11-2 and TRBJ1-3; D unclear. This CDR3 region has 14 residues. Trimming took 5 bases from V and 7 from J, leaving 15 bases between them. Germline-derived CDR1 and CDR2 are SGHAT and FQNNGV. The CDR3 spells CASSHRPPRNTIYF. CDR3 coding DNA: TGTGCCAGCAGCCACCGGCCGCCTAGGAACACCATATATTTT.

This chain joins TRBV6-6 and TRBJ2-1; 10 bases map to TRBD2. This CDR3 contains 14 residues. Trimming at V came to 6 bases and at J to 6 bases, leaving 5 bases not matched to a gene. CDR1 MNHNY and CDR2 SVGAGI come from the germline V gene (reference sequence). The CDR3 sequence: CASSGLAVSNEQFF. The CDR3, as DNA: TGTGCCAGCAGCGGACTAGCGGTTAGCAATGAGCAGTTCTTC.

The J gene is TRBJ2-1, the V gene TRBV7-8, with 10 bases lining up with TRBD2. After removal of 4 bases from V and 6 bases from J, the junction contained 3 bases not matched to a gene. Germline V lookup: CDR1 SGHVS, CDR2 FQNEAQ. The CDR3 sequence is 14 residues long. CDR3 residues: CASSSLAGVNEQFF. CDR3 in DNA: TGTGCCAGCAGCTCCCTAGCGGGAGTCAATGAGCAGTTCTTC. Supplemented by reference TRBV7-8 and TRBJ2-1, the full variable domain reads GAGVSQSPRYKVAKRGQDVALRCDPISGHVSLFWYQQALGQGPEFLTYFQNEAQLDKSGLPSDRFFAERPEGSVSTLKIQRTQQEDSAVYLCASSSLAGVNEQFFGPGTRLTVL.

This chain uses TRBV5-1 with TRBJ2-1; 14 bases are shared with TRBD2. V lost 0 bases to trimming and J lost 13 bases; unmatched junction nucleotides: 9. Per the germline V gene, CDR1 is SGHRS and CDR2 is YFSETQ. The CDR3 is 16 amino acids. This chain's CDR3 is CASSLAVTSGGAGQFF. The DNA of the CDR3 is TGCGCCAGCAGCTTGGCCGTGACTAGCGGGGGGGCGGGTCAGTTCTTC.

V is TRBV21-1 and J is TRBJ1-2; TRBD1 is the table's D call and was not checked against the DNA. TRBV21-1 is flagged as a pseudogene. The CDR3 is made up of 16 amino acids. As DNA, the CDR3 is TGTGCCAGCAGCATCTCAAGGACAGGGATTAACTATGGCTACACCTTC. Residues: CASSISRTGINYGYTF.

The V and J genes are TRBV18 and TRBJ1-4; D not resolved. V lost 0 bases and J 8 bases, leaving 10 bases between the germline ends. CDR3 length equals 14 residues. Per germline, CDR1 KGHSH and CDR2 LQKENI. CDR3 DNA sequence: TGTGCCAGCTCACCACCTGGCAGGCCCGAAAAACTGTTTTTT. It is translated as CASSPPGRPEKLFF.

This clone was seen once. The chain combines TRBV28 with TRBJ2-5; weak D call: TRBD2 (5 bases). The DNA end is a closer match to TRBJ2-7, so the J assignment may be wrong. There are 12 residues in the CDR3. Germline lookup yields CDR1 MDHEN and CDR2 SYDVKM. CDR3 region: CASRSRRHEQYF. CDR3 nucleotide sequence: TGTGCCAGCAGGTCTCGGAGGCACGAGCAGTACTTC.

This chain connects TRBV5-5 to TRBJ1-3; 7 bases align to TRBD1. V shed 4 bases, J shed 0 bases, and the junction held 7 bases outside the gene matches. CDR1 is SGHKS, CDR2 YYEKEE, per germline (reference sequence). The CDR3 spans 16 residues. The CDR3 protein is CASSIDRASSGNTIYF. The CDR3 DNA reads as TGTGCCAGCAGCATCGACAGGGCATCCTCTGGAAACACCATATATTTT.

As DNA, the CDR3 is TGTGCCAGCAGTTTCAGGGGTCGGAACACCGGGGAGCTGTTTTTT. It encodes CASSFRGRNTGELFF. This rearrangement joins TRBV28 to TRBJ2-2; possibly TRBD1 for D (6 bases). This CDR3 is built from 15 residues. The germline CDR1 and CDR2 sequences are MDHEN and SYDVKM. V was clipped by 3 bases and J by 1 base, with 9 bases between them.

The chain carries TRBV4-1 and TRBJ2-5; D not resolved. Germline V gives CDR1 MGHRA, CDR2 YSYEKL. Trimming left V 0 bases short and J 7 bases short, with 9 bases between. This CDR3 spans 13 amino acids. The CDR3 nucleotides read TGCGCCAGCAGCCAAGATGGATGGGGGACCCAGTACTTC. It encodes CASSQDGWGTQYF.

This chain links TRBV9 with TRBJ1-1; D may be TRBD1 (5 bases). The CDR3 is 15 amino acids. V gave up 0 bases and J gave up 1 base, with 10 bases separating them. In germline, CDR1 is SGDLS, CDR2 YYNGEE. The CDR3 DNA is TGTGCCAGCAGCGTAGGGCAGGGATGGAACACTGAAGCTTTCTTT. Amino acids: CASSVGQGWNTEAFF.

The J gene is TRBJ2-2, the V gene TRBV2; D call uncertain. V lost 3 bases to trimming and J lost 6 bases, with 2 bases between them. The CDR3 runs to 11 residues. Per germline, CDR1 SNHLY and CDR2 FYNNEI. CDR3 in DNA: TGTGCCAGCAGTGATCCCGGGGAGCTGTTTTTT. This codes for CASSDPGELFF. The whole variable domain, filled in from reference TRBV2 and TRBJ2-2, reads EPEVTQTPSHQVTQMGQEVILRCVPISNHLYFYWYRQILGQKVEFLVSFYNNEISEKSEIFDDQFSVERPDGSNFTLKIRSTKLEDSAMYFCASSDPGELFFGEGSRLTVL.

The CDR3 DNA is TGTGCCATTGGGGGGACAGGTCGATCCGCGGAGACCCAGTACTTC. Amino acid sequence: CAIGGTGRSAETQYF. This sequence joins TRBV28 and TRBJ2-5, with 8 bases fitting TRBD1. This CDR3 has 15 residues. V lost 10 bases, J lost 5 bases, and 15 bases stayed unmatched. CDR1 is MDHEN, CDR2 SYDVKM, per germline.

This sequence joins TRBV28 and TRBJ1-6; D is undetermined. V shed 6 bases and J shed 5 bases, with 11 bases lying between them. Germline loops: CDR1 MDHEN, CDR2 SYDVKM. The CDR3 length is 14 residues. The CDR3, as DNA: TGTGCCAGCAGCAACTACCGCAATAATTCACCCCTCCACTTT. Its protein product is CASSNYRNNSPLHF.

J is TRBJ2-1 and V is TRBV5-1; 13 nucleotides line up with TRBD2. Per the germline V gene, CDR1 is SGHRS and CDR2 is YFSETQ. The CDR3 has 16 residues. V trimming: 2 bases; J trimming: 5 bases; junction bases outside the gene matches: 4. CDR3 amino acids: CASSLTSGGGNNEQFF. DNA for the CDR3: TGCGCCAGCAGCTTAACTAGCGGGGGGGGAAACAATGAGCAGTTCTTC. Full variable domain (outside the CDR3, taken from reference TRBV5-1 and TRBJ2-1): KAGVTQTPRYLIKTRGQQVTLSCSPISGHRSVSWYQQTPGQGLQFLFEYFSETQRNKGNFPGRFSGRQFSNSRSEMNVSTLELGDSALYLCASSLTSGGGNNEQFFGPGTRLTVL.

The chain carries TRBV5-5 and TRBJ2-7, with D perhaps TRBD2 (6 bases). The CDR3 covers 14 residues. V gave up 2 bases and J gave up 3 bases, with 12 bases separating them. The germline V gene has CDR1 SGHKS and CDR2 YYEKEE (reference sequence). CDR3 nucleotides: TGTGCCAGCAGCTTAGAACTAGCTAACTACGAGCAGTACTTC. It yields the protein CASSLELANYEQYF.

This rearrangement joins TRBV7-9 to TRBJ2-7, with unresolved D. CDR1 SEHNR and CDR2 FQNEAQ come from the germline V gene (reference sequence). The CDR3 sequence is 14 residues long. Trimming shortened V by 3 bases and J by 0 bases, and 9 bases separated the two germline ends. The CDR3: CASSLSTSSYEQYF. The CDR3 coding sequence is TGTGCCAGCAGCTTGAGCACAAGCTCCTACGAGCAGTACTTC.

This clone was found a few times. CDR3 bases: TGCGCCAGCAGAGCGGAGATCACCGGGGAGCTGTTTTTT. This encodes CASRAEITGELFF. The gene calls are TRBV10-2 and TRBJ2-2, with D maybe TRBD2 (5 bases). Germline lookup yields CDR1 WSHSY and CDR2 SAAADI. CDR3 size: 13 residues. Deletions cut 6 bases from V and 4 bases from J, with 9 bases between.